This is a list of T cell receptor beta chains from one sample in a study of cytomegalovirus exposure and HLA in healthy donors. Libraries were prepared by immunoSEQ multiplex PCR; TCRdb keeps only in-frame clonotypes and omits some of them. Among tens of thousands of clones listed, about 72% were seen once. Sequences were obtained from PBMCs. The receptor source for this set is a man between 50 and 59 years old in good health and CMV-seropositive. Each CDR3 is given with its conserved first and last residue. D genes are given only for firm matches. Size is stated for part of the rows, as once, few or many counts, or as a class when the clone is expanded.

>few|TRBJ2-3|TRBD1|TRBV9|16
CASSIRPGQGTDTQYF
TGTGCCAGCAGCATCAGACCGGGACAGGGCACAGATACGCAGTATTTT
>.|TRBJ2-2|TRBD1|TRBV27|17
CASSLFGQGLNTGELFF
TGTGCCAGCAGTTTATTCGGACAGGGATTGAACACCGGGGAGCTGTTTTTT
>.|TRBJ1-5|TRBD1|TRBV13|18
CASSRSGRTGGPNQPQHF
TGTGCCAGCAGCCGCTCAGGCCGGACAGGGGGCCCCAATCAGCCCCAGCATTTT
>.|TRBJ2-1|TRBD2|TRBV27|17
CASSSSGGARTYNEQFF
TGTGCCAGCAGTTCTAGCGGGGGGGCCAGGACCTACAATGAGCAGTTCTTC
>.|TRBJ2-3|TRBD2|TRBV7-4|13
CASSLSGSGTQYF
TGTGCCAGCAGCCTTAGCGGGAGCGGTACGCAGTATTTT
>few|TRBJ2-7|TRBD1|TRBV10-3|13
CAISGTGVDEQYF
TGTGCCATCAGTGGGACAGGGGTCGACGAGCAGTACTTC
>.|TRBJ2-3|TRBD1|TRBV7-2|16
CASSLPGTGGRDTQYF
TGTGCCAGCAGCTTACCCGGGACAGGGGGAAGGGATACGCAGTATTTT
>few|TRBJ1-2|.|TRBV10-3|15
CAISEIEGSGYGYTF
TGTGCCATCAGTGAGATTGAAGGGAGTGGCTATGGCTACACCTTC
>.|TRBJ2-1|.|TRBV5-1|14
CASSEGHPSDEQFF
TGCGCCAGCAGCGAGGGCCACCCGAGCGATGAGCAGTTCTTC
>.|TRBJ2-7|.|TRBV11-3|14
CASSQNTGPYEQYF
TGTGCCAGCAGTCAAAACACAGGACCTTACGAGCAGTACTTC
>.|TRBJ1-1|TRBD1|TRBV27|15
CASSLSTGGNTEAFF
TGTGCCAGCAGTTTATCGACAGGGGGGAACACTGAAGCTTTCTTT
>.|TRBJ1-5|.|TRBV15|16
CATSRDLGRVDQPQHF
TGTGCCACCAGCAGAGATCTGGGCAGGGTAGACCAGCCCCAGCATTTT
>.|TRBJ1-2|.|TRBV7-2|16
CASSLGGFGDNYGYTF
TGTGCCAGCAGCTTAGGGGGATTCGGGGATAACTATGGCTACACCTTC
>.|TRBJ2-1|TRBD2|TRBV7-9|16
CASSPTSGKGSNEQFF
TGTGCCAGCAGCCCAACTAGCGGGAAGGGGAGTAATGAGCAGTTCTTC
>.|TRBJ1-6|TRBD1|TRBV27|15
CASTRTGTYNSPLHF
TGTGCCAGCACCCGGACAGGGACCTATAATTCACCTCTCCACTTT
>.|TRBJ2-5|.|TRBV20-1|11
CSASRKETQYF
TGCAGTGCTAGCAGGAAAGAGACCCAGTACTTC